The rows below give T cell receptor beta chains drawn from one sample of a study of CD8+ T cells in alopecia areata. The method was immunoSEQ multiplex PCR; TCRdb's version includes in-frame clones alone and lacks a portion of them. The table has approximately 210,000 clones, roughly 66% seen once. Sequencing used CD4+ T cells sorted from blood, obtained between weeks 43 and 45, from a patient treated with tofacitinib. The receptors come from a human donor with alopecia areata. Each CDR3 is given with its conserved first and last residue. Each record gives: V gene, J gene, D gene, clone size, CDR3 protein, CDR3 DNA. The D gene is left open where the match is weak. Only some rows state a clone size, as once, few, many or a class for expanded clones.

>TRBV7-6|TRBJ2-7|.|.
CASSLRRGSYEQYF
TGTGCCAGCAGCTTACGTCGAGGCTCCTACGAGCAGTACTTC
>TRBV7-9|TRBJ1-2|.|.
CASSLSRDHGYTF
TGTGCCAGCAGCTTAAGCAGGGATCATGGCTACACCTTC
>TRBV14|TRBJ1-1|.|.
CASSQDLGGNTEAFF
TGTGCCAGCAGCCAAGATCTGGGAGGGAACACTGAAGCTTTCTTT
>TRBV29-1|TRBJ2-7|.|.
CSVGDTDYEQYF
TGCAGCGTAGGGGACACCGACTACGAGCAGTACTTC
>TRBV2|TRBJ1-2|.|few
CASRVRGIGYTF
TGTGCCAGCAGGGTGAGGGGGATTGGCTACACCTTC
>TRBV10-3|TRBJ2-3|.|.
CAISEAGYGTDTQYF
TGTGCCATCAGTGAGGCGGGATACGGCACAGATACGCAGTATTTT
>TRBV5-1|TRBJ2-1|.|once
CASRNSGNEQFF
TGCGCCAGCAGGAATTCGGGCAATGAGCAGTTCTTC
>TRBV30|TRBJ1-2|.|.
CAWSVGSGYTF
TGTGCCTGGAGTGTAGGTAGTGGCTACACCTTC
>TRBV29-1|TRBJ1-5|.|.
CSIRENSNQPQHF
TGCAGCATCCGGGAGAATAGCAATCAGCCCCAGCATTTT
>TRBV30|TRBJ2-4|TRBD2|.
CAWSPYAGENIQYF
TGTGCCTGGAGCCCCTATGCGGGGGAAAACATTCAGTACTTC
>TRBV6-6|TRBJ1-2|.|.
CASGVADYGYTF
TGTGCCAGCGGGGTGGCCGACTATGGCTACACCTTC
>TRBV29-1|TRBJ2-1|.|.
CSVDLVGYNEQFF
TGCAGCGTTGATTTAGTCGGTTACAATGAGCAGTTCTTC
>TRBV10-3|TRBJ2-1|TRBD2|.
CAISGYLGGGYNEQFF
TGTGCCATCAGTGGCTATCTCGGGGGGGGATACAATGAGCAGTTCTTC
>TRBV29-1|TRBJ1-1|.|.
CSVNPVNGAFF
TGCAGCGTTAATCCAGTAAACGGAGCTTTCTTT
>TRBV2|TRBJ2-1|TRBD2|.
CASSPGTRSHEQFF
TGTGCCAGCAGTCCTGGGACTAGATCCCATGAGCAGTTCTTC
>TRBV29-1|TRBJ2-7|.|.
CSVGEVYEQYF
TGCAGCGTTGGGGAAGTCTACGAGCAGTACTTC